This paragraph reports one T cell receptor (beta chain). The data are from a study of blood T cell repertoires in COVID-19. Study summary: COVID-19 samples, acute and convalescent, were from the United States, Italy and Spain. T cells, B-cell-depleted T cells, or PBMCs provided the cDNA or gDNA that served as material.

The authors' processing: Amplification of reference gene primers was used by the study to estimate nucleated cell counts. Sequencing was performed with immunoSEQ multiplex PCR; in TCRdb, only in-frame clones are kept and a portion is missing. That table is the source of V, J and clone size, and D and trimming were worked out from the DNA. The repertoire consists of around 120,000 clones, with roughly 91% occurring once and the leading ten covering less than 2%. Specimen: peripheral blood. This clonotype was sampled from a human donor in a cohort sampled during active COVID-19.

The CDR3 nucleotides are TGTGCCAGCAGCTTCGACTTTTCCTCCTACAATGAGCAGTTCTTC. This codes for CASSFDFSSYNEQFF. The chain employs TRBV7-2 and TRBJ2-1, with D unresolved. The CDR3 has 15 amino acids. With 3 bases removed from V and 0 bases from J, the gap between germline ends came to 9 bases. The germline gives CDR1 SGHTA, CDR2 FQGNSA.